The 9 T cell receptor beta chains presented below share a single source sample, sequenced in a study of T cells in Graves' hyperthyroidism and ophthalmopathy. RNA transcripts were the template for amplifying TCR beta CDR3 regions. The HTBI primer set served for first-round RT-PCR of the TCR CDR3. TCRdb used MiXCR to reprocess the multiplex PCR reads, holding one entry per CDR3 protein. The repertoire consists of 490,000 or so distinct CDR3 sequences, with less than 20% occurring once and the leading ten covering 47%. Sequenced: blood. These receptors all stem from a man in his forties with Graves' ophthalmopathy.

The table lists this clonotype with a few counts. The CDR3 is CSAREGARQASYEQYF. The DNA of the CDR3 is TGCAGTGCTAGAGAAGGGGCCCGACAGGCCTCCTACGAGCAGTACTTC. The chain couples TRBV20-1 to TRBJ2-7, with D possibly being TRBD1 (6 bases). The CDR3 has 16 residues. V lost 0 bases to trimming and J lost 0 bases, with 15 bases between them. From germline, CDR1 is DFQATT and CDR2 SNEGSKA (reference sequence).

CDR3 protein: CASSLSGHLGENTGELFF. For the CDR3, the DNA is TGTGCCAGCAGCTTAAGTGGACACTTAGGGGAGAACACCGGGGAGCTGTTTTTT. The chain couples TRBV7-2 to TRBJ2-2; D perhaps matches TRBD1 (5 bases). Trimming removed 2 bases from V and 1 base from J, with 17 bases in between. This CDR3 has 18 amino acids. Germline-derived CDR1 and CDR2 are SGHTA and FQGNSA. Full variable domain (outside the CDR3, taken from reference TRBV7-2 and TRBJ2-2): GAGVSQSPSNKVTEKGKDVELRCDPISGHTALYWYRQSLGQGLEFLIYFQGNSAPDKSGLPSDRFSAERTGGSVSTLTIQRTQQEDSAVYLCASSLSGHLGENTGELFFGEGSRLTVL.

This clonotype was seen a handful of times. This chain links TRBV6-2 or TRBV6-3 with TRBJ2-7; no clear D. V lost 4 bases, J lost 0 bases, and 13 bases lay in between. The CDR3 runs 15 residues. Germline V gene sequence: CDR1 MNHEY, CDR2 SVGEGT. The CDR3 sequence is CASSWARRSSYEQYF. Written as DNA, the CDR3 is TGTGCCAGCAGTTGGGCACGGCGGTCCTCCTACGAGCAGTACTTC.

This clonotype was detected only a few times. The chain employs TRBV15 and TRBJ2-1; the match to TRBD2 covers 11 bases. Per the germline V gene, CDR1 is LNHNV and CDR2 is YYDKDF (reference sequence). After removal of 2 bases from V and 10 bases from J, the junction contained 7 bases not matched to a gene. CDR3 length: 15 residues. DNA for the CDR3: TGTGCCACCAGCAGAAGGACTAGCGGGCGTAACGAGCAGTTCTTC. Its protein product is CATSRRTSGRNEQFF.

This clonotype was seen many times. The chain employs TRBV2 and TRBJ2-5, with D perhaps TRBD1 or TRBD2 (5 bases each). Trimming left V 4 bases short and J 3 bases short, with 12 bases between. This CDR3 comprises 14 residues. Germline CDR1 is SNHLY and CDR2 is FYNNEI. CDR3 region: CASSAGTGKETQYF. The CDR3 DNA sequence: TGTGCCAGCAGTGCCGGGACGGGAAAAGAGACCCAGTACTTC.

This clonotype came up many times. The CDR3: CSAPIGDTQYF. The CDR3 region has the DNA TGCAGTGCTCCAATTGGTGATACGCAGTATTTT. The V and J genes are TRBV20-1 and TRBJ2-3; D remains ambiguous. This CDR3 region has 11 residues. The V end lost 5 bases, the J end lost 6 bases, and 9 bases lay between the germline ends. CDR1 and CDR2 from the germline V gene are DFQATT and SNEGSKA (reference sequence).

This chain connects TRBV9 to TRBJ2-3, with 7 bases fitting TRBD1. This CDR3 is 16 amino acids long. V shed 0 bases and J 4 bases; nucleotides not matched to a gene: 8. Germline CDR1 SGDLS, CDR2 YYNGEE. CDR3 DNA: TGTGCCAGCAGCGTAGGGTTGGCAGACAGGGCAGATACGCAGTATTTT. Its protein product is CASSVGLADRADTQYF.

This clonotype came up a few times. V usage is TRBV6-4 and J usage is TRBJ2-7; TRBD2 matches 7 bases. There are 13 residues in the CDR3. J gave up 5 bases and V 6 bases, and 7 bases lay outside the gene matches. Germline V gene lookup returns CDR1 MRHNA and CDR2 SNTAGT. The CDR3 is CASRAGVLDEQYF. The CDR3 DNA reads TGTGCCAGCAGGGCGGGGGTTTTGGACGAGCAGTACTTC.

The chain carries TRBV7-9 and TRBJ2-7, with 9 nucleotides matching TRBD1. Unmatched junction bases numbered 8, after V lost 11 bases and J lost 3 bases. The CDR3 length is 13 residues. CDR1 and CDR2 (germline): SEHNR, FQNEAQ (reference sequence). The CDR3 loop reads CASGTGLFYEQYF. In nucleotides, the CDR3 is TGTGCCTCCGGGACAGGGTTATTCTACGAGCAGTACTTC.